These 25 T cell receptor beta chains share one sample of origin, sequenced in a study of T cell therapy after organ transplantation. Their target antigens are unknown. Here immunoSEQ multiplex PCR was the method, and the copy in TCRdb shows in-frame clones only, minus some. The profile shows about 48,000 clones, around 93% of them singletons. This specimen consisted of CD8+ T cells from blood, obtained before autologous CMV-specific T cell therapy. The receptors shown here come from a human patient who had received a solid organ transplant and had CMV disease.

On this clone: One end of the junction varies from germline; a read error may be responsible. This rearrangement joins TRBV19 to TRBJ2-5; D remains ambiguous. Germline V gene sequence: CDR1 LNHDA, CDR2 SQIVND (reference sequence). The CDR3 runs 10 residues. CDR3 bases: TGTGCAAGTATGGTAGAGACCCAGTACTTC. Its translation is CASMVETQYF.

In DNA form, the CDR3 reads TGTGCCAGCACCCCGGGACAGGACTATGGCTACACCTTC. It yields the protein CASTPGQDYGYTF. The chain is built from TRBV5-6 and TRBJ1-2; 8 bases line up with TRBD1. Germline V gene sequence: CDR1 SGHDT, CDR2 YYEEEE. The CDR3 length is 13 residues. V gave up 6 bases and J gave up 3 bases; unmatched junction bases: 4.

V usage is TRBV9 and J usage is TRBJ2-5; D remains unclear. Deletions cut 2 bases from V and 5 bases from J, with 13 bases between. The CDR3 consists of 14 residues. Per the germline V gene, CDR1 is SGDLS and CDR2 is YYNGEE. CDR3 residues: CASSVGNPRETQYF. For the CDR3, the DNA is TGTGCCAGCAGCGTGGGGAACCCAAGGGAGACCCAGTACTTC.

J is TRBJ2-7 and V is TRBV19; D not resolved. CDR1 is LNHDA and CDR2 is SQIVND in the germline V gene (reference sequence). The CDR3 is made up of 13 amino acids. The ends were cut back, 2 bases at V and 0 bases at J, with 5 bases in the middle. The CDR3 protein is CASSITVSYEQYF. CDR3 DNA: TGTGCCAGTAGTATAACAGTCTCCTACGAGCAGTACTTC.

This clone has just one count. The CDR3 region is CASSVSPSTYGYTF. For the CDR3, the DNA is TGCGCCAGCAGTGTTTCGCCTTCGACCTATGGCTACACCTTC. The chain combines TRBV10-2 with TRBJ1-2; D gene uncertain. V was shortened by 4 bases and J by 4 bases, with 13 bases between the two germline ends. Per the germline V gene, CDR1 is WSHSY and CDR2 is SAAADI. The CDR3 sequence is 14 residues long.

The CDR3 loop is CASSYSYFRNTEAFF. The CDR3 DNA follows: TGTGCCAGCAGTTACTCGTATTTCCGGAACACTGAAGCTTTCTTT. The gene calls are TRBV6-5 and TRBJ1-1; no clear D gene. Germline V gives CDR1 MNHEY, CDR2 SVGAGI. The CDR3 has 15 residues. V was clipped by 0 bases and J by 1 base, with 9 bases between them.

This chain links TRBV30 with TRBJ2-2; D gene ambiguous. The CDR3 extends over 14 amino acids. CDR1 is GTSNPN, CDR2 SVGIG, per germline (reference sequence). Trimming shortened V by 1 base and J by 0 bases, and 6 bases separated the two germline ends. DNA for the CDR3: TGTGCCTGGAGTGGTGCCGCGAACACCGGGGAGCTGTTTTTT. Amino acid sequence: CAWSGAANTGELFF.

The J gene is TRBJ2-3, the V gene TRBV4-1, with TRBD2 as a possible D gene (6 bases). This CDR3 comprises 16 residues. Trimming left V 0 bases short and J 2 bases short, with 12 bases between. Germline V gene data show CDR1 as MGHRA and CDR2 as YSYEKL. For the CDR3, the DNA is TGCGCCAGCAGCCAAGATCCCGGACTATTCACAGATACGCAGTATTTT. Translated, it gives CASSQDPGLFTDTQYF.

V gene TRBV9 combines with J gene TRBJ1-4; TRBD1 aligns across 8 bases. The CDR3 runs 16 residues. V shed 3 bases, J shed 7 bases, and the junction held 11 bases outside the gene matches. Germline assignment: CDR1 SGDLS and CDR2 YYNGEE. Written as DNA, the CDR3 is TGTGCCAGCAGCGCAGACGGACAGGGTAGGGGTGAAAAACTGTTTTTT. Translating it yields CASSADGQGRGEKLFF.

The gene calls are TRBV5-6 and TRBJ2-6; tentative D call: TRBD1 (7 bases). Trimming left V 1 base short and J 3 bases short, with 14 bases between. This CDR3 comprises 17 residues. Germline V gene sequence: CDR1 SGHDT, CDR2 YYEEEE. The CDR3 nucleotides read TGTGCCAGCAGCTTGTTGGCGGGGACAGATGGGGCCAACGTCCTGACTTTC. Encoded protein: CASSLLAGTDGANVLTF. Drawing the rest from reference TRBV5-6 and TRBJ2-6, the complete variable domain is DAGVTQSPTHLIKTRGQQVTLRCSPKSGHDTVSWYQQALGQGPQFIFQYYEEEERQRGNFPDRFSGHQFPNYSSELNVNALLLGDSALYLCASSLLAGTDGANVLTFGAGSRLTVL.

J is TRBJ2-1 and V is TRBV29-1; no definite D call. This CDR3 has 13 amino acids. The germline V gene has CDR1 SQVTM and CDR2 ANQGSEA. Between the trimmed V and J ends, which lost 4 bases and 7 bases, there was a span of 14 bases. This CDR3 reads CSVGPTSENEQFF. The CDR3 DNA follows: TGCAGCGTTGGCCCAACTTCGGAAAATGAGCAGTTCTTC.

The chain links TRBV30 to TRBJ2-2, with D perhaps matching TRBD1 (6 bases). Trimming removed 5 bases at V and 2 bases at J, with 15 bases between. Germline V lookup: CDR1 GTSNPN, CDR2 SVGIG (reference sequence). This CDR3 contains 15 residues. The CDR3 DNA sequence: TGTGCCTGGGTACAGGGAGTCGTAAACACCGGGGAGCTGTTTTTT. This gives the protein CAWVQGVVNTGELFF.

J is TRBJ2-7 and V is TRBV7-3; D gene uncertain. Between the trimmed V and J ends, which lost 4 bases and 1 base, there was a span of 11 bases. This CDR3 region has 14 residues. Germline values: CDR1 SGHTA, CDR2 FQGTGA. The CDR3 region has the DNA TGTGCCAGCAGCTCAGGTGTAGGGTCCTACGAGCAGTACTTC. Its translation: CASSSGVGSYEQYF.

The rearrangement joins TRBV2 to TRBJ2-7; tentative D call: TRBD1 (6 bases). This CDR3 contains 19 residues. Trimming stripped 4 bases from V and 2 bases from J, with 27 bases between. Germline CDR1 is SNHLY and CDR2 is FYNNEI. CDR3 DNA sequence: TGTGCCAGCAGTGGAGTATCGAAGGGACACCCATCTGCAACCTACGAGCAGTACTTC. This translates into CASSGVSKGHPSATYEQYF.

This clone was picked up one time. Distinct nucleotide sequences in the sample also encode this CDR3. The chain is built from TRBV13 and TRBJ2-4; no firm D call. Trimming pared 1 base from V and 4 bases from J, leaving 5 bases between. Per the germline V gene, CDR1 is PRHDT and CDR2 is FYEKMQ (reference sequence). This CDR3 has 13 amino acids. Here the CDR3 reads CASSLEGKNIQYF. The DNA of the CDR3 is TGTGCCAGCAGCTTAGAAGGGAAAAACATTCAGTACTTC.

This chain connects TRBV9 to TRBJ2-5; D not resolved. Per germline, CDR1 SGDLS and CDR2 YYNGEE. V was clipped by 3 bases and J by 4 bases, with 4 bases between them. This CDR3 region has 11 residues. The CDR3 DNA sequence: TGTGCCAGCAGCGGGGCAGAGACCCAGTACTTC. Its translation is CASSGAETQYF.

This clone appeared once. The V and J genes are TRBV27 and TRBJ2-2; TRBD2 might be the D (6 bases). The CDR3 loop spans 15 amino acids. With 6 bases removed from V and 0 bases from J, the gap between germline ends came to 11 bases. The germline V gene encodes CDR1 MNHEY and CDR2 SMNVEV (reference sequence). The CDR3 sequence is CASRPGLTNTGELFF. The CDR3 bases are TGTGCCAGCAGGCCGGGACTGACGAACACCGGGGAGCTGTTTTTT.

The V gene is TRBV7-9, the J gene TRBJ2-7; no reliable D call. Per the germline V gene, CDR1 is SEHNR and CDR2 is FQNEAQ (reference sequence). This CDR3 is built from 12 residues. Between the trimmed V and J ends, which lost 5 bases and 4 bases, there was a span of 9 bases. The CDR3 loop reads CASSTNFYEQYF. The CDR3 coding sequence is TGTGCCAGCAGCACTAATTTTTACGAGCAGTACTTC.

This clone came up once. V is TRBV29-1 and J is TRBJ1-2; perhaps TRBD1 as D (6 bases). The CDR3 spans 15 residues. The V end lost 1 base, the J end lost 5 bases, and 17 bases lay between the germline ends. Germline assignment: CDR1 SQVTM and CDR2 ANQGSEA. The CDR3 reads CSVEGSKDSTYGYTF. The CDR3 bases are TGCAGCGTTGAAGGGTCCAAGGACAGTACATATGGCTACACCTTC.

The sample holds one count of this clone. The V call is TRBV19, the J call TRBJ2-3, with TRBD2 matching over 10 bases. Trimming at V came to 0 bases and at J to 14 bases, leaving 8 bases not matched to a gene. Germline-derived CDR1 and CDR2 are LNHDA and SQIVND (reference sequence). There are 14 residues in the CDR3. The CDR3 region is CASSIDLASGSRYF. CDR3 in DNA: TGTGCCAGTAGTATAGATCTGGCTAGCGGGAGTAGGTATTTT.

The V and J genes are TRBV27 and TRBJ2-3, with 9 bases lining up with TRBD1. Germline V gene lookup returns CDR1 MNHEY and CDR2 SMNVEV (reference sequence). V was pared by 7 bases and J by 2 bases, with 13 bases of the junction left unmatched. The CDR3 has 17 amino acids. For the CDR3, the DNA is TGTGCCAGCACGGGCGGACAGGGGTTACCCATCACAGATACGCAGTATTTT. It is translated as CASTGGQGLPITDTQYF.

V is TRBV4-3 and J is TRBJ2-6; D not certain. There are 17 residues in the CDR3. Germline V gene sequence: CDR1 LGHNA, CDR2 YSLEER. The V end lost 0 bases, the J end lost 0 bases, and 9 bases lay between the germline ends. The CDR3 region is CASSQETLDSGANVLTF. The CDR3 DNA reads as TGCGCCAGCAGCCAAGAAACCCTGGACTCTGGGGCCAACGTCCTGACTTTC.

This clone was seen a single time. This rearrangement joins TRBV7-2 to TRBJ1-2; TRBD1 aligns across 10 bases. This CDR3 comprises 14 residues. Trimming cost V 2 bases and J 10 bases; bases outside gene matches: 7. The germline V gene has CDR1 SGHTA and CDR2 FQGNSA. CDR3 in DNA: TGTGCCAGCAGCTTAATGGGACAGGGGTCGACCTACACCTTC. It is translated as CASSLMGQGSTYTF.

The chain couples TRBV5-5 to TRBJ1-2; maybe TRBD1 (6 bases). Germline V CDR1 and CDR2: SGHKS, YYEKEE (reference sequence). The CDR3 contains 17 residues. V lost 2 bases to trimming and J lost 4 bases, with 21 bases between them. CDR3 DNA sequence: TGTGCCAGCAGCTTCCTCGGACAGCCCCTGGGGTCCTATGGCTACACCTTC. As protein: CASSFLGQPLGSYGYTF.

The CDR3, as DNA: TGCAGCGTATTTGGCAGCTTGTCTGGAAACACCATATATTTT. This gives the protein CSVFGSLSGNTIYF. The V gene is TRBV29-1, the J gene TRBJ1-3; D remains unclear. The ends were cut back, 6 bases at V and 1 base at J, with 13 bases in the middle. The germline gives CDR1 SQVTM, CDR2 ANQGSEA. The CDR3 spans 14 residues.